One TCR beta chain is described in this entry. The CDR3 consists of 14 residues. Looked up from germline, CDR1 is SGHAT and CDR2 is FQNNGV. The germline V and J ends were trimmed by 1 base and 7 bases, with 11 bases remaining between them. These data belong to a study of blood T cell repertoires in COVID-19. At the level of the study: Acute-phase and convalescent COVID-19 samples originated in the United States, Italy and Spain. PBMCs, B-cell-depleted T cells, or T cells were the source of the cDNA or gDNA that made up the material.

Those enrolled in Seattle joined during active infection and were followed longitudinally afterward. As handled by the study authors: Reference gene primer amplification yielded estimated nucleated cell counts. TCRdb keeps only in-frame clones here, not all; method: immunoSEQ multiplex PCR. V and J calls and clone size are those listed in that table; D and trimming were worked out from the DNA. This table holds about 440,000 clones, around 88% found once. Sequenced: peripheral blood. The receptor comes from a woman aged 45-65 years with COVID-19, enrolled during active disease. The rearrangement uses TRBV11-2 and TRBJ1-5, with D hard to call. CDR3 nucleotides: TGTGCCAGCAGCTTAGCAGGAGGAGGACAGCCCCAGCATTTT. Its translation: CASSLAGGGQPQHF. Combining the CDR3 with reference TRBV11-2 and TRBJ1-5 gives the whole variable domain EAGVAQSPRYKIIEKRQSVAFWCNPISGHATLYWYQQILGQGPKLLIQFQNNGVVDDSQLPKDRFSAERLKGVDSTLKIQPAKLEDSAVYLCASSLAGGGQPQHFGDGTRLSIL.